The 32 T cell receptor beta chains reported below all come from one sample, sequenced in a study of T cell responses to AZD1222 COVID-19 vaccine. Clones were sequenced by immunoSEQ multiplex PCR, and TCRdb holds only the in-frame ones, with some missing. The table has roughly 42,000 clones, about 88% seen once. The material was peripheral blood, obtained 28 days after the second dose of the MenACWY control vaccine. These receptors all stem from an adult who received the MenACWY meningococcal vaccine as a control.

The chain employs TRBV9 and TRBJ1-1; unclear D gene. Germline assignment: CDR1 SGDLS and CDR2 YYNGEE. Between the trimmed V and J ends, which lost 0 bases and 2 bases, there was a span of 5 bases. The CDR3 contains 13 residues. The CDR3 protein is CASSVDLNTEAFF. The CDR3 coding sequence is TGTGCCAGCAGCGTAGATTTAAACACTGAAGCTTTCTTT. The entire variable domain, with the rest obtained from reference TRBV9 and TRBJ1-1, is as follows: DSGVTQTPKHLITATGQRVTLRCSPRSGDLSVYWYQQSLDQGLQFLIQYYNGEERAKGNILERFSAQQFPDLHSELNLSSLELGDSALYFCASSVDLNTEAFFGQGTRLTVV.

The chain recombines TRBV14 with TRBJ2-3, with 10 bases identical to TRBD2. CDR3 size: 19 residues. Germline V gene data show CDR1 as SGHDN and CDR2 as FVKESK. V lost 0 bases, J lost 0 bases, and 9 bases stayed unmatched. DNA for the CDR3: TGTGCCAGCAGCCAAGAATGGACTAGCGGAGATGGTAGCACAGATACGCAGTATTTT. This gives the protein CASSQEWTSGDGSTDTQYF.

J is TRBJ2-4 and V is TRBV7-9; 12 bases match TRBD2. V shed 5 bases, J shed 1 base, and the junction held 6 bases outside the gene matches. This CDR3 contains 17 residues. Germline V CDR1 and CDR2: SEHNR, FQNEAQ (reference sequence). The CDR3 DNA is TGTGCCAGCAGCCCCAGACTAGCGGGAGTGGCCAAAAACATTCAGTACTTC. Its translation is CASSPRLAGVAKNIQYF.

J is TRBJ2-3 and V is TRBV7-9; D is unclear. The CDR3 length is 14 residues. The V gene's germline CDR1 is SEHNR and CDR2 FQNEAQ (reference sequence). Trimming pared 5 bases from V and 0 bases from J, leaving 9 bases between. CDR3 DNA: TGTGCCAGCAGCCCGCCCAGCAGCACAGATACGCAGTATTTT. Translation gives CASSPPSSTDTQYF.

V is TRBV29-1 and J is TRBJ1-5; the match to TRBD1 covers 7 bases. V lost 5 bases, J lost 5 bases, and 6 bases stayed unmatched. CDR1 and CDR2 from the germline V gene are SQVTM and ANQGSEA. CDR3 size: 13 residues. The CDR3 bases are TGCAGCGTTAGGGACAGCCCCGATCAGCCCCAGCATTTT. Encoded protein: CSVRDSPDQPQHF.

The chain has TRBV29-1 and TRBJ2-2, with D possibly matching TRBD1 (6 bases). Between the trimmed V and J ends, which lost 4 bases and 1 base, there was a span of 10 bases. The V gene's germline CDR1 is SQVTM and CDR2 ANQGSEA. The CDR3 runs to 14 residues. The CDR3 protein is CSVGRTVNTGELFF. The CDR3 bases are TGCAGCGTTGGGCGGACAGTGAACACCGGGGAGCTGTTTTTT.

This clone was detected only once. The genes are TRBV9 and TRBJ2-7; 10 positions agree with TRBD1. Per the germline V gene, CDR1 is SGDLS and CDR2 is YYNGEE. The length of the CDR3 is 14 residues. Trimming at V came to 0 bases and at J to 10 bases, leaving 7 bases not matched to a gene. The CDR3 here is CASSVGEGQGLQYF. In DNA form, the CDR3 reads TGTGCCAGCAGCGTAGGGGAGGGACAGGGGCTTCAGTACTTC.

The V call is TRBV19, the J call TRBJ1-1; TRBD1 aligns across 7 bases. The CDR3 totals 12 residues. V was pared by 6 bases and J by 11 bases, with 9 bases of the junction left unmatched. The germline V gene has CDR1 LNHDA and CDR2 SQIVND (reference sequence). In DNA, the CDR3 is TGTGCCAGTAGAGACAGGGTTTATGATGCTTTCTTT. Protein sequence: CASRDRVYDAFF.

V gene TRBV30 combines with J gene TRBJ2-1; D possibly matches TRBD1 or TRBD2 (5 bases each). The CDR3 extends over 17 amino acids. V was cut by 8 bases and J by 0 bases, with 23 bases left in between. Per germline, CDR1 GTSNPN and CDR2 SVGIG (reference sequence). CDR3: CAGMTAEPERSYNEQFF. For the CDR3, the DNA is TGTGCCGGGATGACAGCGGAGCCCGAACGCTCCTACAATGAGCAGTTCTTC.

The gene calls are TRBV3-1 (or the pseudogene TRBV3-2) and TRBJ1-5, with D perhaps matching TRBD1 (6 bases). V lost 2 bases and J lost 7, with 12 bases in between. CDR3 length: 14 residues. Germline CDR1 and CDR2: LGHDT and YNNKEL (reference sequence). CDR3 loop: CASSQSSGEQPQHF. CDR3 DNA sequence: TGTGCCAGCAGCCAATCTTCAGGGGAACAGCCCCAGCATTTT.

The chain couples TRBV19 to TRBJ1-1; D uncertain. Germline V lookup: CDR1 LNHDA, CDR2 SQIVND (reference sequence). V was trimmed by 7 bases and J by 2 bases, leaving 11 bases between them. This CDR3 region has 13 residues. The CDR3 bases are TGTGCCAGTATGGTCGGGATAAACACTGAAGCTTTCTTT. It codes for CASMVGINTEAFF.

The V gene is TRBV3-1 (or the pseudogene TRBV3-2), the J gene TRBJ2-2, with D hard to call. Germline values: CDR1 LGHDT, CDR2 YNNKEL (reference sequence). The CDR3 length is 12 residues. V was pared by 6 bases and J by 6 bases, with 8 bases between. The CDR3 reads CASSWLAGELFF. For the CDR3, the DNA is TGTGCCAGCAGTTGGTTGGCCGGGGAGCTGTTTTTT.

The chain links TRBV19 to TRBJ1-2; D is unclear. CDR1 and CDR2 from the germline V gene are LNHDA and SQIVND (reference sequence). The CDR3 loop spans 14 amino acids. With 7 bases removed from V and 4 bases from J, the gap between germline ends came to 16 bases. For the CDR3, the DNA is TGTGCCAGTAACCTTGGAAAGGCTACCTATGGCTACACCTTC. Translation: CASNLGKATYGYTF. The full variable domain, with the rest looked up from reference TRBV19 and TRBJ1-2, is DGGITQSPKYLFRKEGQNVTLSCEQNLNHDAMYWYRQDPGQGLRLIYYSQIVNDFQKGDIAEGYSVSREKKESFPLTVTSAQKNPTAFYLCASNLGKATYGYTFGSGTRLTVV.

This chain links TRBV27 with TRBJ1-2; TRBD1 is a possible D gene (5 bases). V lost 5 bases to trimming and J lost 6 bases, with 13 bases between them. The length of the CDR3 is 13 residues. Germline CDR1 MNHEY, CDR2 SMNVEV (reference sequence). CDR3 DNA sequence: TGTGCCAGCAGTCGACGGCTCAGGGATGGCTACACCTTC. It translates to CASSRRLRDGYTF.

V usage is TRBV5-4 and J usage is TRBJ1-2; 7 bases map to TRBD1. Per the germline V gene, CDR1 is SGHNT and CDR2 is YYREEE (reference sequence). This CDR3 region has 14 residues. The junction had 6 bases not matched to a gene; V was cut back by 1 base and J by 6 bases. CDR3 DNA sequence: TGTGCCAGCAGCTTGTCCGGGACAGCTCATGGCTACACCTTC. Its translation is CASSLSGTAHGYTF.

V usage is TRBV10-1 and J usage is TRBJ2-3, with 9 positions matching TRBD1. The V gene's germline CDR1 is WNHNN and CDR2 SYGVQD (reference sequence). J gave up 6 bases and V 5 bases, and 6 bases lay outside the gene matches. The CDR3 totals 14 residues. The CDR3: CASSSDRGSDTQYF. The CDR3 nucleotides are TGCGCCAGCAGTTCGGACAGGGGTTCGGATACGCAGTATTTT.

The chain couples TRBV19 to TRBJ1-1; 7 bases fit TRBD1. With V trimmed by 5 bases and J by 0 bases, 6 bases remained unmatched. Germline assignment: CDR1 LNHDA and CDR2 SQIVND (reference sequence). The CDR3 totals 15 residues. CDR3 sequence (DNA): TGTGCCAGTAGTCCACGGACAGGAATGAACACTGAAGCTTTCTTT. Translated, it gives CASSPRTGMNTEAFF. The entire variable domain, with the rest obtained from reference TRBV19 and TRBJ1-1, is as follows: DGGITQSPKYLFRKEGQNVTLSCEQNLNHDAMYWYRQDPGQGLRLIYYSQIVNDFQKGDIAEGYSVSREKKESFPLTVTSAQKNPTAFYLCASSPRTGMNTEAFFGQGTRLTVV.

This clone was observed a handful of times. The chain uses TRBV30 and TRBJ2-7; D possibly uses TRBD1 or TRBD2 (5 bases each). The CDR3 is 14 residues long. Germline CDR1 is GTSNPN and CDR2 is SVGIG (reference sequence). V dropped 5 bases and J dropped 3 bases, with 17 bases sitting between them. The CDR3 spells CAWQSMGTFYEQYF. DNA of the CDR3: TGTGCCTGGCAGTCGATGGGGACCTTCTACGAGCAGTACTTC.

This clone came up a few times. The CDR3, as DNA: TGTGCCAGCAGCGGGCCCTTAGGAAGAAGGACGGCCGGGGAGCTGTTTTTT. It specifies CASSGPLGRRTAGELFF. The rearrangement links TRBV7-2 to TRBJ2-2; D uncertain. The CDR3 has 17 amino acids. CDR1 and CDR2 from the germline V gene are SGHTA and FQGNSA. V dropped 5 bases and J dropped 6 bases, with 22 bases sitting between them.

The gene calls are TRBV23-1 and TRBJ2-7, with TRBD2 matching 8 bases. TRBV23-1 has ORF status, its function being uncertain. The CDR3 runs 15 residues. V dropped 6 bases and J dropped 3; count of bases not matched to a gene: 10. This CDR3 is CASSHVGGEIYEQYF. The CDR3 DNA sequence: TGCGCCAGCAGCCACGTCGGGGGGGAGATCTACGAGCAGTACTTC.

The chain uses TRBV29-1 and TRBJ2-1; 12 nucleotides agree with TRBD2. Per germline, CDR1 SQVTM and CDR2 ANQGSEA. The junction had 6 bases not matched to a gene; V was cut back by 3 bases and J by 9 bases. This CDR3 is built from 14 residues. This CDR3 is CSVDELAGGTEQFF. The CDR3 bases are TGCAGCGTTGACGAGCTAGCGGGAGGGACTGAGCAGTTCTTC.

V is TRBV19 and J is TRBJ2-3; D gene unclear. V was trimmed by 5 bases and J by 4 bases, leaving 16 bases between them. In germline, CDR1 is LNHDA, CDR2 SQIVND (reference sequence). The length of the CDR3 is 15 residues. The CDR3 DNA is TGTGCCAGTAGTGTAAGCTACCCGGCATCAGATACGCAGTATTTT. Protein sequence: CASSVSYPASDTQYF.

This rearrangement joins TRBV18 to TRBJ1-2, with D maybe TRBD1 (5 bases). Germline V gene sequence: CDR1 KGHSH, CDR2 LQKENI. There are 13 residues in the CDR3. Trimming cost V 2 bases and J 7 bases, with 11 bases left between them. CDR3 loop: CASSPETASGYTF. The CDR3 DNA follows: TGTGCCAGCTCACCAGAGACAGCCTCTGGCTACACCTTC.

The chain recombines TRBV5-6 with TRBJ2-7, with 7 positions matching TRBD1. CDR3 length equals 14 residues. In germline, CDR1 is SGHDT, CDR2 YYEEEE. J lost 4 bases, V lost 4 bases, and 8 bases had no gene match. This CDR3 is CASSHRTGTYEQYF. CDR3 bases: TGTGCCAGCAGCCACCGGACAGGAACTTACGAGCAGTACTTC.

This clone was observed a single time. The CDR3 reads CASSLRQGTYEQYF. Here the CDR3 DNA reads TGTGCCAGCAGTTTGCGGCAGGGGACCTACGAGCAGTACTTC. This chain uses TRBV28 with TRBJ2-7; weak D call: TRBD1 (6 bases). Between the trimmed V and J ends, which lost 3 bases and 2 bases, there was a span of 11 bases. CDR1 is MDHEN, CDR2 SYDVKM, per germline. The CDR3 loop spans 14 amino acids.

The count of this clone is one. This CDR3 reads CASSQWGGQGINYGYTF. The CDR3 DNA reads TGTGCCAGCAGCCAGTGGGGGGGGCAGGGAATTAACTATGGCTACACCTTC. The V call is TRBV11-2, the J call TRBJ1-2, with D perhaps matching TRBD1 (6 bases). The CDR3 contains 17 residues. Trimming removed 5 bases from V and 1 base from J, with 20 bases in between. Germline CDR1 is SGHAT and CDR2 is FQNNGV.

The gene calls are TRBV2 and TRBJ1-2; possible D gene TRBD1, 6 bases. CDR3 length: 14 amino acids. The V and J ends lost 5 bases and 3 bases respectively, with 13 bases between them. The germline gives CDR1 SNHLY, CDR2 FYNNEI. For the CDR3, the DNA is TGTGCCAGCAGTTACCAGGGGATCGACTATGGCTACACCTTC. It is translated as CASSYQGIDYGYTF.

The rearrangement links TRBV3-1 (or the pseudogene TRBV3-2) to TRBJ2-7; 9 bases fit TRBD2. Trimming removed 2 bases from V and 0 bases from J; junction bases left unmatched: 5. The germline V gene encodes CDR1 LGHDT and CDR2 YNNKEL (reference sequence). CDR3 length: 16 residues. CDR3 sequence: CASSQFSGRFSYEQYF. CDR3 sequence (DNA): TGTGCCAGCAGCCAATTCAGCGGGAGGTTCTCCTACGAGCAGTACTTC.

The genes are TRBV7-9 and TRBJ2-1; TRBD2 matches at 7 bases. The germline V gene encodes CDR1 SEHNR and CDR2 FQNEAQ (reference sequence). Trimming removed 8 bases from V and 2 bases from J; junction bases left unmatched: 9. This CDR3 has 15 amino acids. The CDR3 reads CASSGGRAPYNEQFF. For the CDR3, the DNA is TGTGCCAGCTCCGGGGGGAGGGCCCCCTACAATGAGCAGTTCTTC.

The chain joins TRBV5-1 to TRBJ2-7, with 11 positions matching TRBD2. This CDR3 has 14 residues. Germline trimming cut 1 base from V and 4 bases from J; bases unmatched to any gene: 1. Germline CDR1 SGHRS, CDR2 YFSETQ. The CDR3 loop reads CASSLTSGGYEQYF. CDR3 coding DNA: TGCGCCAGCAGCTTGACTAGCGGGGGTTACGAGCAGTACTTC.

This clone was observed once. The rearrangement joins TRBV6-5 to TRBJ2-1; 8 positions match TRBD1. The CDR3 spans 16 residues. Germline values: CDR1 MNHEY, CDR2 SVGAGI. With V trimmed by 1 base and J by 7 bases, 9 bases remained unmatched. The CDR3 sequence: CASSYLPRGRSNEQFF. The DNA for the CDR3 is TGTGCCAGCAGTTACTTACCCAGGGGGCGTAGTAATGAGCAGTTCTTC.

This clone was observed once. J is TRBJ2-2 and V is TRBV10-3; the match to TRBD2 covers 9 bases. Trimming took 6 bases from V and 3 from J; bases not matched to a gene: 5. The germline V gene encodes CDR1 ENHRY and CDR2 SYGVKD. The length of the CDR3 is 15 residues. The CDR3: CAIRGLAGHTGELFF. The CDR3 DNA reads TGTGCCATCAGGGGGCTAGCGGGACACACCGGGGAGCTGTTTTTT.